This T cell receptor beta chain is from a study of T cells in localized non-small cell lung cancer. Broader study findings: The study linked higher blood T cell density to longer overall survival. When the top 100 tumor clones were examined, a median around 61 of them also appeared in the adjacent lung, which was paired and uninvolved. Exceeding tumor, uninvolved adjacent lung had the highest T cell clonality.

CDR3 length equals 12 residues. J gave up 12 bases and V 2 bases, and 7 bases lay outside the gene matches. Germline V gene lookup returns CDR1 GTSNPN and CDR2 SVGIG (reference sequence). Comments on this clone: What it binds is not known.

Assay used: immunoSEQ multiplex PCR; TCRdb lists only in-frame clones, some missing. The repertoire holds tens of thousands of clones, with 60% to 85% as singletons. The sample consisted of PBMCs, taken before any cancer treatment. This sequence originates from a man aged 40 to 75 with stage II squamous cell lung carcinoma. The rearrangement links TRBV30 to TRBJ2-1, with TRBD2 matching over 7 bases. The CDR3 spells CAWSPPGGGQFF. DNA for the CDR3: TGTGCCTGGAGTCCGCCGGGCGGGGGGCAGTTCTTC.